These 32 T cell receptor beta chains were all obtained from the same sample, sequenced in a study of blood T cells in healthy people across ages. A second PCR of about 6 to 11 cycles used a sample-barcoded 5' primer and a J-beta primer mix. TCRdb re-called the 5' RACE reads with MiXCR, one entry per CDR3 protein. The sample includes about 1.8 million distinct CDR3 sequences, less than 50% of them seen just once. Sequencing was done on a sample of blood. The receptors originated from a woman in her 40s in good health.

J is TRBJ2-5 and V is TRBV20-1, with TRBD1 as a possible D gene (5 bases). The J call may not be correct, given that the DNA end is closer to TRBJ2-7. Germline-derived CDR1 and CDR2 are DFQATT and SNEGSKA (reference sequence). This CDR3 has 14 residues. The CDR3 sequence is CSARDGADLYEQYF. For the CDR3, the DNA is TGCAGTGCTAGAGATGGGGCCGATTTGTACGAGCAGTACTTC.

The chain employs TRBV18 and TRBJ1-6; the D is unclear. The length of the CDR3 is 15 residues. Germline lookup yields CDR1 KGHSH and CDR2 LQKENI. Trimming removed 3 bases at V and 8 bases at J, with 14 bases between. The CDR3 nucleotides are TGTGCCAGCTCACCCCTCCCTGGGGTCGATTCACCCCTCCACTTT. It encodes CASSPLPGVDSPLHF. Combining the CDR3 with reference TRBV18 and TRBJ1-6 gives the whole variable domain NAGVMQNPRHLVRRRGQEARLRCSPMKGHSHVYWYRQLPEEGLKFMVYLQKENIIDESGMPKERFSAEFPKEGPSILRIQQVVRGDSAAYFCASSPLPGVDSPLHFGNGTRLTVT.

The chain recombines TRBV6-5 with TRBJ2-5; D unresolved. The CDR3 has 13 amino acids. Germline CDR1 is MNHEY and CDR2 is SVGAGI. Trimming pared 0 bases from V and 7 bases from J, leaving 9 bases between. The CDR3 coding sequence is TGTGCCAGCAGTTACTCAGAGTTAGCGACCCAGTACTTC. Amino acid sequence: CASSYSELATQYF.

This clonotype was detected once. The chain links TRBV27 to TRBJ2-5, with 8 bases fitting TRBD1. Germline assignment: CDR1 MNHEY and CDR2 SMNVEV (reference sequence). The CDR3 spans 14 residues. V shed 4 bases and J 3 bases; nucleotides not matched to a gene: 4. The CDR3 loop is CASSSQGAKETQYF. The CDR3 nucleotides are TGTGCCAGCAGTTCTCAGGGGGCGAAAGAGACCCAGTACTTC.

The chain combines TRBV15 with TRBJ2-2, with 10 bases aligning to TRBD2. This CDR3 is 15 amino acids long. V lost 5 bases to trimming and J lost 5 bases; unmatched junction nucleotides: 5. In germline, CDR1 is LNHNV, CDR2 YYDKDF (reference sequence). As DNA, the CDR3 is TGTGCCACCAGCCTTGCGACTAGCGGGACCGGGGAGCTGTTTTTT. It encodes CATSLATSGTGELFF.

The J gene is TRBJ1-1, the V gene TRBV7-2; TRBD1 matches 9 bases. The V gene end was trimmed by 0 bases and the J gene end by 0 bases; junction bases not matched to a gene: 5. CDR3 length: 17 amino acids. Per germline, CDR1 SGHTA and CDR2 FQGNSA. The CDR3 nucleotides read TGTGCCAGCAGCTTAGCGCACAGGGGGCGGATGAACACTGAAGCTTTCTTT. Amino acids: CASSLAHRGRMNTEAFF.

The chain carries TRBV12-3 or TRBV12-4 and TRBJ2-3, with TRBD2 identical over 9 bases. The V segment lost 3 bases and the J segment 5 bases; nucleotides outside the gene matches: 9. The CDR3 runs 16 residues. The CDR3 region is CASSFRAGGLKDTQYF. CDR3 DNA sequence: TGTGCCAGCAGTTTTCGCGCGGGGGGGCTTAAAGATACGCAGTATTTT.

This chain connects TRBV5-6 to TRBJ2-1; 11 positions match TRBD1. J was trimmed by 7 bases and V by 4 bases; bases with no gene match: 7. Germline V gene data show CDR1 as SGHDT and CDR2 as YYEEEE. The CDR3 is 15 residues long. The CDR3 sequence is CASSRGTGGGNEQFF. The DNA of the CDR3 is TGTGCCAGCAGCCGAGGGACAGGGGGTGGTAATGAGCAGTTCTTC. The full variable domain, rest sourced from reference TRBV5-6 and TRBJ2-1, is DAGVTQSPTHLIKTRGQQVTLRCSPKSGHDTVSWYQQALGQGPQFIFQYYEEEERQRGNFPDRFSGHQFPNYSSELNVNALLLGDSALYLCASSRGTGGGNEQFFGPGTRLTVL.

CDR3 residues: CASSDPGTGEETQYF. The CDR3, as DNA: TGTGCCAGCAGTGACCCCGGGACAGGGGAAGAGACCCAGTACTTC. The chain has TRBV25-1 and TRBJ2-5; TRBD1 aligns across 10 bases. V shed 3 bases and J 3 bases; nucleotides not matched to a gene: 4. Germline V gene data show CDR1 as MGHDK and CDR2 as SYGVNS. The CDR3 loop spans 15 amino acids.

The chain joins TRBV7-6 to TRBJ2-7, with D possibly being TRBD1 (6 bases). Germline V gene data show CDR1 as SGHVS and CDR2 as FNYEAQ. The V end was cut by 2 bases, the J end by 0 bases, with 14 bases between. The CDR3 extends over 16 amino acids. The CDR3 region is CASSLMAQGDSYEQYF. CDR3 sequence (DNA): TGTGCCAGCAGCTTAATGGCACAGGGAGACTCCTACGAGCAGTACTTC.

The gene calls are TRBV2 and TRBJ2-7; D possibly matches TRBD1 or TRBD2 (5 bases each). CDR1 and CDR2 from the germline V gene are SNHLY and FYNNEI. The CDR3 is 13 residues long. Trimming cost V 1 base and J 4 bases, with 8 bases left between them. The CDR3 reads CASSEVGEYEQYF. CDR3 coding DNA: TGTGCCAGCAGTGAAGTGGGGGAGTACGAGCAGTACTTC.

This clonotype was seen a few times. V usage is TRBV20-1 and J usage is TRBJ2-3; 9 bases are shared with TRBD2. J lost 3 bases, V lost 3 bases, and 7 bases had no gene match. CDR3 length: 15 amino acids. Germline CDR1 DFQATT, CDR2 SNEGSKA (reference sequence). CDR3 sequence reads: CSARVLAGVTDTQYF. The CDR3 DNA follows: TGCAGTGCTAGGGTATTAGCGGGGGTGACAGATACGCAGTATTTT.

The chain combines TRBV29-1 with TRBJ2-7; D unresolved. Trimming pared 3 bases from V and 1 base from J, leaving 4 bases between. The CDR3 is 11 amino acids. The germline gives CDR1 SQVTM, CDR2 ANQGSEA. The CDR3 loop is CSVEPSYEQYF. CDR3 bases: TGCAGCGTTGAGCCATCCTACGAGCAGTACTTC.

This clonotype occurred a few times. The junction differs from germline at one of its ends, possibly a read error. The chain employs TRBV20-1 and TRBJ2-3; TRBD2 aligns across 8 bases. This CDR3 is 13 amino acids long. In germline, CDR1 is DFQATT, CDR2 SNEGSKA (reference sequence). The CDR3 protein is CSAKRGRTDTQYF. DNA of the CDR3: TGCAGTGCCAAGCGGGGGCGCACGGATACGCAGTATTTT.

Only a few counts were recorded for this clonotype. V gene TRBV5-1 combines with J gene TRBJ2-3; 10 positions match TRBD1. Germline V gene sequence: CDR1 SGHRS, CDR2 YFSETQ. The length of the CDR3 is 14 residues. The junction had 5 bases not matched to a gene; V was cut back by 4 bases and J by 6 bases. The CDR3 region has the DNA TGCGCCAGCAGCCCGGGACAGGGGCGGGATACGCAGTATTTT. Encoded protein: CASSPGQGRDTQYF.

This rearrangement joins TRBV20-1 to TRBJ2-5; no clear D gene. The CDR3 runs to 11 residues. Looked up from germline, CDR1 is DFQATT and CDR2 is SNEGSKA (reference sequence). The CDR3 here is CSLWGQETQYF. CDR3 DNA sequence: TGCAGCCTTTGGGGTCAAGAGACCCAGTACTTC.

In this sample, this clonotype turned up a few times. CDR3: CASSQDRGAGSPLHF. The CDR3 region has the DNA TGTGCCAGCAGCCAAGATCGGGGGGCAGGATCACCCCTCCACTTT. This chain uses TRBV4-2 with TRBJ1-6; D is perhaps TRBD1 (6 bases). The CDR3 contains 15 residues. Germline values: CDR1 LGHNA, CDR2 YNFKEQ. V was shortened by 0 bases and J by 10 bases, with 13 bases between the two germline ends.

This clonotype was observed a few times. This sequence joins TRBV6-1 and TRBJ2-5; a weak D match, TRBD2 (6 bases). The length of the CDR3 is 14 residues. V lost 3 bases and J lost 10, with 18 bases in between. Looked up from germline, CDR1 is MNHNS and CDR2 is SASEGT. CDR3 protein: CASSEPGGSRDQYF. The DNA for the CDR3 is TGTGCCAGCAGTGAGCCTGGAGGGAGCAGGGACCAGTACTTC.

The chain combines TRBV6-4 with TRBJ2-5, with 7 nucleotides matching TRBD1. The DNA end favors TRBJ2-7, so the J call may be wrong. The CDR3 totals 15 residues. Germline V gene sequence: CDR1 MRHNA, CDR2 SNTAGT. CDR3 nucleotide sequence: TGTGCCAGCAGTGAGGCGGCAGGGGGAGTCTACGAGCAGTACTTC. Protein: CASSEAAGGVYEQYF.

J is TRBJ2-5 and V is TRBV5-1; TRBD2 aligns across 9 bases. The CDR3 length is 15 residues. The trim removed 0 bases at V and 4 bases at J, leaving 4 bases unmatched. Germline V gives CDR1 SGHRS, CDR2 YFSETQ. The DNA for the CDR3 is TGCGCCAGCAGCTTGGTTTCAGCGGGGGGAGAGACCCAGTACTTC. Translated, it gives CASSLVSAGGETQYF.

The chain recombines TRBV6-5 with TRBJ1-5, with no clear D. The CDR3 has 13 amino acids. CDR1 is MNHEY and CDR2 is SVGAGI in the germline V gene. V gave up 7 bases and J gave up 4 bases, with 11 bases separating them. CDR3 sequence: CASTYAPNQPQHF. CDR3 DNA sequence: TGTGCCAGCACCTACGCCCCAAATCAGCCCCAGCATTTT.

J is TRBJ2-1 and V is TRBV7-3; D uncertain. Germline-derived CDR1 and CDR2 are SGHTA and FQGTGA. CDR3 length equals 14 residues. V was cut by 5 bases and J by 4 bases, with 12 bases left in between. CDR3 residues: CASSPDPQYNEQFF. Here the CDR3 DNA reads TGTGCCAGCAGCCCGGACCCCCAGTACAATGAGCAGTTCTTC.

This clonotype appeared a few times. V gene TRBV24-1 combines with J gene TRBJ1-5; D is unclear. CDR3 size: 14 residues. The V end was cut by 0 bases, the J end by 4 bases, with 6 bases between. CDR1 is KGHDR, CDR2 SFDVKD, per germline. The CDR3 sequence is CATSDLLGNQPQHF. CDR3 coding DNA: TGTGCCACCAGTGATTTGCTAGGGAATCAGCCCCAGCATTTT.

The sample holds a few counts of this clonotype. CDR3 coding DNA: TGCAGTGCTGCGACTAGCCTCCTCTACAATGAGCAGTTCTTC. As protein: CSAATSLLYNEQFF. The chain combines TRBV20-1 with TRBJ2-1; 7 nucleotides agree with TRBD2. The CDR3 has 14 amino acids. Losses at the gene ends were 5 bases for V and 3 bases for J; bases not matched to a gene: 7. The germline V gene encodes CDR1 DFQATT and CDR2 SNEGSKA (reference sequence).

This chain links TRBV28 with TRBJ2-5, with D unresolved. CDR3 size: 14 residues. Between the trimmed V and J ends, which lost 3 bases and 5 bases, there was a span of 13 bases. Germline CDR1 reads MDHEN; CDR2 reads SYDVKM. This CDR3 reads CASSLYGRHETQYF. CDR3 DNA: TGTGCCAGCAGTTTGTACGGGCGCCACGAGACCCAGTACTTC.

The gene calls are TRBV6-5 and TRBJ2-3, with D perhaps assigned TRBD1 or TRBD2 (5 bases each). Germline CDR1 MNHEY, CDR2 SVGAGI. CDR3 length: 15 residues. Trimming cost V 0 bases and J 3 bases, with 10 bases left between them. CDR3 sequence: CASSYSIGGTDTQYF. The CDR3 coding sequence is TGTGCCAGCAGTTACTCGATTGGGGGTACAGATACGCAGTATTTT.

V gene TRBV20-1 combines with J gene TRBJ1-2, with 10 bases that match TRBD1. The CDR3 contains 14 residues. V shed 4 bases, J shed 5 bases, and the junction held 7 bases outside the gene matches. The germline V gene has CDR1 DFQATT and CDR2 SNEGSKA (reference sequence). The CDR3 sequence: CSANRDRGKYGYTF. The DNA of the CDR3 is TGCAGTGCTAACCGGGACAGGGGAAAGTATGGCTACACCTTC.

The V and J genes are TRBV9 and TRBJ2-5; a possible D gene is TRBD1 (5 bases). In germline, CDR1 is SGDLS, CDR2 YYNGEE. This CDR3 region has 15 residues. The V and J ends lost 4 bases and 0 bases respectively, with 13 bases between them. The DNA for the CDR3 is TGTGCCAGCAGCCTAAGGGGCATATACCAAGAGACCCAGTACTTC. Its protein product is CASSLRGIYQETQYF.

V is TRBV28 and J is TRBJ2-1; 9 nucleotides align to TRBD2. The CDR3 totals 15 residues. Germline trimming cut 3 bases from V and 7 bases from J; bases unmatched to any gene: 7. Germline V gene data show CDR1 as MDHEN and CDR2 as SYDVKM. The CDR3 DNA sequence: TGTGCCAGCAGTTTGGCTAGCGGGGCTGGGAATGAGCAGTTCTTC. Amino acids: CASSLASGAGNEQFF.

The rearrangement uses TRBV29-1 and TRBJ2-7, with TRBD2 matching 15 bases. The CDR3 consists of 18 residues. Trimming took 4 bases from V and 0 from J; bases not matched to a gene: 10. Looked up from germline, CDR1 is SQVTM and CDR2 is ANQGSEA. CDR3: CSVGGTSGGTGRSYEQYF. The CDR3 bases are TGCAGCGTTGGGGGGACTAGCGGGGGGACAGGGCGCTCCTACGAGCAGTACTTC.

The rearrangement joins TRBV7-2 to TRBJ1-2; D gene unclear. This CDR3 has 13 amino acids. Per the germline V gene, CDR1 is SGHTA and CDR2 is FQGNSA. Trimming took off 7 bases at V and 2 bases at J, with 11 bases between the two ends. CDR3 protein: CASTNDANYGYTF. As DNA, the CDR3 is TGTGCCAGCACCAACGACGCAAACTATGGCTACACCTTC.

This clonotype occurred a few times. The chain links TRBV20-1 to TRBJ1-2, with TRBD1 as a possible D gene (6 bases). Per germline, CDR1 DFQATT and CDR2 SNEGSKA (reference sequence). This CDR3 has 13 residues. V was pared by 5 bases and J by 6 bases, with 16 bases between. The CDR3 nucleotides read TGCAGTGCTTACGTTGGGGGGCCCAATGGCTACACCTTC. Its translation is CSAYVGGPNGYTF.